A selection of T cell receptor beta chains follows, all from one sample in a study of patients and donors after allogeneic stem cell transplantation. Via MiXCR, TCRdb re-called the RT-PCR reads, giving one row per CDR3 protein. The sample has approximately 250,000 distinct CDR3 sequences; 13% to 15% are singletons. Sequencing used blood, either unsorted or a sorted T cell fraction (not recorded which). These receptors originate from a human donor who was either an allogeneic HSCT recipient or a stem cell or donor lymphocyte infusion donor (not recorded which). It is not recorded whose cells these are; they may come from a transplant donor. Both conserved end residues are part of each CDR3. Fields, in order: clone size, D gene, V gene, J gene, CDR3 DNA, CDR3 protein. D genes are given only for firm matches. Clone size appears in some rows only: once, few, many, or a class for an expanded clone.

clone_size: few
d_call: NA
v_call: TRBV6-5
j_call: TRBJ1-3
cdr3_nt: TGTGCCAGCAGTTACTCTGGCCTCTACTCTGGAAACACCATATATTTT
cdr3_aa: CASSYSGLYSGNTIYF

clone_size: NA
d_call: NA
v_call: TRBV7-6
j_call: TRBJ2-1
cdr3_nt: TGTGCCAGCAGCTCCTATCCTCCCGGGACGGGGGACTACAATGAGCAGTTCTTC
cdr3_aa: CASSSYPPGTGDYNEQFF

clone_size: few
d_call: NA
v_call: TRBV27
j_call: TRBJ1-2
cdr3_nt: TGTGCCAGCAGCCCTGAAAGGAGAACCTATGGCTACACCTTC
cdr3_aa: CASSPERRTYGYTF

clone_size: NA
d_call: TRBD1
v_call: TRBV12-3/TRBV12-4
j_call: TRBJ1-6
cdr3_nt: TGTGCCAGCAGGGCGGACAGGTTACTTTCCCCTAATTCACCCCTCCACTTT
cdr3_aa: CASRADRLLSPNSPLHF

clone_size: many
d_call: NA
v_call: TRBV29-1
j_call: TRBJ1-1
cdr3_nt: TGCAGCGTTTTCATGAACACTGAAGCTTTCTTT
cdr3_aa: CSVFMNTEAFF

clone_size: many
d_call: NA
v_call: TRBV29-1
j_call: TRBJ2-1
cdr3_nt: TGCAGCGCAAGGACCTACAATGAGCAGTTCTTC
cdr3_aa: CSARTYNEQFF

clone_size: few
d_call: TRBD2
v_call: TRBV9
j_call: TRBJ2-1
cdr3_nt: TGTGCCAGCAGCGGCGGGGTTAGCGGGGGGGTCTACAATGAGCAGTTCTTC
cdr3_aa: CASSGGVSGGVYNEQFF

clone_size: NA
d_call: TRBD2
v_call: TRBV6-5
j_call: TRBJ2-7
cdr3_nt: TGTGCCAGCAGTTACTCGACACGGGCGGGGGGGCCCAACGAGCAGTACTTC
cdr3_aa: CASSYSTRAGGPNEQYF

clone_size: many
d_call: TRBD2
v_call: TRBV7-2
j_call: TRBJ2-7
cdr3_nt: TGTGCCAGCAGCTTACAGTTAGCGGGGGTATACGAGCAGTACTTC
cdr3_aa: CASSLQLAGVYEQYF

clone_size: NA
d_call: NA
v_call: TRBV2
j_call: TRBJ2-7
cdr3_nt: TGTGCCAGCGCCCCTGGAGGGACTTCCTACGAGCAGTACTTC
cdr3_aa: CASAPGGTSYEQYF

clone_size: NA
d_call: TRBD2
v_call: TRBV7-2
j_call: TRBJ2-1
cdr3_nt: TGTGCCAGCAGCCGTAGCGGGGGGGCCTCTAATGAGCAGTTCTTC
cdr3_aa: CASSRSGGASNEQFF

clone_size: few
d_call: TRBD1
v_call: TRBV3-1
j_call: TRBJ1-6
cdr3_nt: TGTGCCAGCAGCCAGACAGGGACCGGGTCACCCCTCCACTTT
cdr3_aa: CASSQTGTGSPLHF

clone_size: few
d_call: TRBD2
v_call: TRBV20-1
j_call: TRBJ2-1
cdr3_nt: TGCAGTGCTAGATCCGGGACTAGCGGGAGTAATGAGCAGTTCTTC
cdr3_aa: CSARSGTSGSNEQFF

clone_size: few
d_call: NA
v_call: TRBV2
j_call: TRBJ1-1
cdr3_nt: TGTGCCAGCCGTTTCCCCATGGAAAAATCCGAAGCTTTCTTT
cdr3_aa: CASRFPMEKSEAFF

clone_size: many
d_call: NA
v_call: TRBV7-2
j_call: TRBJ1-5
cdr3_nt: TGTGCCAGCAGCTTCCTAATGGGAACTCAGCCCCAGCATTTT
cdr3_aa: CASSFLMGTQPQHF

clone_size: NA
d_call: TRBD2
v_call: TRBV2
j_call: TRBJ2-7
cdr3_nt: TGTGCCAGCAGTGATCCGCCGGGACTAGCGTTGAACGAGCAGTACTTC
cdr3_aa: CASSDPPGLALNEQYF

clone_size: few
d_call: NA
v_call: TRBV29-1
j_call: TRBJ2-3
cdr3_nt: TGCAGCGTTGAATCGTTCACAGATACGCAGTATTTT
cdr3_aa: CSVESFTDTQYF

clone_size: many
d_call: NA
v_call: TRBV3-1
j_call: TRBJ2-1
cdr3_nt: TGTGCCAGCAGCCAAGACTTGAGACAGTACAATGAGCAGTTCTTC
cdr3_aa: CASSQDLRQYNEQFF

clone_size: few
d_call: NA
v_call: TRBV7-3
j_call: TRBJ2-2
cdr3_nt: TGTGCCAGCAGCTTAGGGTTCCCAGGGTCCAAATCCTCCACCGGGGAGCTGTTTTTT
cdr3_aa: CASSLGFPGSKSSTGELFF

clone_size: NA
d_call: NA
v_call: TRBV7-9
j_call: TRBJ1-4
cdr3_nt: TGTGCCAGCAGCCCCACCACAGGGATGAGCTTTAATGAAAAACTGTTTTTT
cdr3_aa: CASSPTTGMSFNEKLFF

clone_size: few
d_call: NA
v_call: TRBV5-6
j_call: TRBJ2-7
cdr3_nt: TGTGCCAGCAGCTTGTGGAGGGACGAGCAGTACTTC
cdr3_aa: CASSLWRDEQYF